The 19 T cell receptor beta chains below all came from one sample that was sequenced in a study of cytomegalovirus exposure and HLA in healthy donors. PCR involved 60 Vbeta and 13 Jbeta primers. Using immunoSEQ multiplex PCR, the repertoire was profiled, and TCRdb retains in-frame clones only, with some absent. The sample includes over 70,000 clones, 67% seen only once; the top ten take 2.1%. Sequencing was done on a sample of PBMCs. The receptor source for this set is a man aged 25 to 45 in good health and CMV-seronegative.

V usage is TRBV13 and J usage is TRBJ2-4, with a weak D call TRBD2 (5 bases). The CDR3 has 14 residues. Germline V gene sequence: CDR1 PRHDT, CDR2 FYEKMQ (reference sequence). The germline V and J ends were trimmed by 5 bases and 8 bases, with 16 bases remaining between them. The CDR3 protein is CASSEGRSRDIQYF. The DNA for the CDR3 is TGTGCCAGCAGCGAAGGCAGGTCGAGGGACATTCAGTACTTC.

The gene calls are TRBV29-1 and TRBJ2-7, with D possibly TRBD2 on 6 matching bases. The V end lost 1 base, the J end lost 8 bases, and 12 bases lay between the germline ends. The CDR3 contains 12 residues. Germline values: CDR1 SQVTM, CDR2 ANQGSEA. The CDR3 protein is CSVEVGGPQQYF. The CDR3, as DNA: TGCAGCGTTGAAGTGGGGGGTCCCCAGCAGTACTTC.

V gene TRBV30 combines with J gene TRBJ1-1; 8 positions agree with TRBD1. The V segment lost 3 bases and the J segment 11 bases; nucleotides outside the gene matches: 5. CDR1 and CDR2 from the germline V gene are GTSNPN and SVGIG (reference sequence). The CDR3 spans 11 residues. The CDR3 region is CAWRGQAYAFF. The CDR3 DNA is TGTGCCTGGAGGGGACAGGCGTACGCTTTCTTT.

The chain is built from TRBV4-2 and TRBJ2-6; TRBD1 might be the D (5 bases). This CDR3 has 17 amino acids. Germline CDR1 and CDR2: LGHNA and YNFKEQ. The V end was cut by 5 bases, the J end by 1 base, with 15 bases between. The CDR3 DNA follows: TGTGCCAGCAGCAAGGCAGGGAAGAGATCTGGGGCCAACGTCCTGACTTTC. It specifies CASSKAGKRSGANVLTF.

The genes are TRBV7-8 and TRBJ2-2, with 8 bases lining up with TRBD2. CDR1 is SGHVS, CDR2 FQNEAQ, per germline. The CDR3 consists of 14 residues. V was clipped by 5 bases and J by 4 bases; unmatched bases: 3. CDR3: CASSPAGGTGELFF. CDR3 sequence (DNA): TGTGCCAGCAGCCCGGCGGGAGGCACCGGGGAGCTGTTTTTT.

This CDR3 is CASSEPGTAYNEQFF. DNA of the CDR3: TGTGCCAGCAGCGAACCCGGGACAGCATACAATGAGCAGTTCTTC. This rearrangement joins TRBV6-1 to TRBJ2-1; 7 bases are shared with TRBD1. The germline V gene has CDR1 MNHNS and CDR2 SASEGT. CDR3 length: 15 residues. V shed 6 bases, J shed 4 bases, and the junction held 9 bases outside the gene matches.

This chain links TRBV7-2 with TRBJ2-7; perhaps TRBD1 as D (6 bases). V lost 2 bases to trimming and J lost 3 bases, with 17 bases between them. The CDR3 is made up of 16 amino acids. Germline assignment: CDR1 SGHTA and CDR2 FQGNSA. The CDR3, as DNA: TGTGCCAGCAGCTTAAGTATTGGAGGACAGAACTACGAGCAGTACTTC. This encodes CASSLSIGGQNYEQYF.

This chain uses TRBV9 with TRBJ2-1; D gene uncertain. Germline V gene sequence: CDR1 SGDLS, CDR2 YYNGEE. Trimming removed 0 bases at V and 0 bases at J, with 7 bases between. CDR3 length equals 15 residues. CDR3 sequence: CASSVVWSSYNEQFF. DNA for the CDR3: TGTGCCAGCAGCGTAGTCTGGAGCTCCTACAATGAGCAGTTCTTC.

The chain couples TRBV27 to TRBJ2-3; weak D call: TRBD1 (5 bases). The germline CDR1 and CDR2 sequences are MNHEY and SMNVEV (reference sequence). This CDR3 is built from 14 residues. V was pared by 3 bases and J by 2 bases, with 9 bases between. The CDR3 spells CASSLGLLTDTQYF. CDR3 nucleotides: TGTGCCAGCAGTTTGGGGCTTCTCACAGATACGCAGTATTTT.

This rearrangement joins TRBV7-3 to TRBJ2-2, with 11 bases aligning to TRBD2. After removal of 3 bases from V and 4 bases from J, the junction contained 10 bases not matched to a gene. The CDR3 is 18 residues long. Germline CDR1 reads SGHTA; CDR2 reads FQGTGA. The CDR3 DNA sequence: TGTGCCAGCAGCTTCTCCACTCTAGCGGGGGGATCCACCGGGGAGCTGTTTTTT. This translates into CASSFSTLAGGSTGELFF.

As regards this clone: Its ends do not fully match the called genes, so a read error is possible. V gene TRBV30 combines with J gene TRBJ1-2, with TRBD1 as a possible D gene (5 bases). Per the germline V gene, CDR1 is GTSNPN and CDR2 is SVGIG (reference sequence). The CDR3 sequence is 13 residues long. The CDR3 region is CAWGGVDRFGCTF. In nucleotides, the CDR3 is TGTGCCTGGGGTGGGGTTGACAGATTTGGCTGCACCTTC.

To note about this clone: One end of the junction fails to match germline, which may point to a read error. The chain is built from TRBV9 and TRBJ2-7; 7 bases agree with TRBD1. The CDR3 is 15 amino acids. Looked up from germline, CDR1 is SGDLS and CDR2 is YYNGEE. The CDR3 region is CASSVADREIYGQYF. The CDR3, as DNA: TGTGCCAGCAGCGTAGCCGACAGGGAAATCTACGGGCAGTACTTC.

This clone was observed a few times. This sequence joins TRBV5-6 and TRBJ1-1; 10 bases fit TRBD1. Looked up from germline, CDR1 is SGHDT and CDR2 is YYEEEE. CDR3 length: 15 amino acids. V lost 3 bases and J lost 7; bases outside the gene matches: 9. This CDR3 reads CASSSAGTGDREAFF. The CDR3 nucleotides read TGTGCCAGCAGCTCAGCCGGGACAGGGGACCGTGAAGCTTTCTTT.

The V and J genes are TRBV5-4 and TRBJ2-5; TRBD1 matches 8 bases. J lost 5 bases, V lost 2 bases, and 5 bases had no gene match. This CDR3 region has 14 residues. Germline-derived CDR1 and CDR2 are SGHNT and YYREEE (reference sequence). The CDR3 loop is CASSLARGHETQYF. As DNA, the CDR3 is TGTGCCAGCAGCTTAGCCAGGGGGCACGAGACCCAGTACTTC. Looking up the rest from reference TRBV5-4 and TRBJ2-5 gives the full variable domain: ETGVTQSPTHLIKTRGQQVTLRCSSQSGHNTVSWYQQALGQGPQFIFQYYREEENGRGNFPPRFSGLQFPNYSSELNVNALELDDSALYLCASSLARGHETQYFGPGTRLLVL.

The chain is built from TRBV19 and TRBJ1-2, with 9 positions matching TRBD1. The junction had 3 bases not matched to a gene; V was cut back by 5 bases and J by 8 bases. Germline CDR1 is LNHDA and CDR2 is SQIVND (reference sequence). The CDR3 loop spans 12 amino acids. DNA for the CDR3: TGTGCCAGTAGTCCAGGGACAGGGGGCTACACCTTC. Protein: CASSPGTGGYTF.

The CDR3 loop is CASSLLGGNGEQYF. In DNA form, the CDR3 reads TGTGCCAGCAGCTTACTGGGCGGGAATGGAGAGCAGTACTTC. The V and J genes are TRBV13 and TRBJ2-7; tentative D call: TRBD2 (6 bases). The germline V and J ends were trimmed by 2 bases and 7 bases, with 15 bases remaining between them. Germline loops: CDR1 PRHDT, CDR2 FYEKMQ (reference sequence). The CDR3 length is 14 residues.

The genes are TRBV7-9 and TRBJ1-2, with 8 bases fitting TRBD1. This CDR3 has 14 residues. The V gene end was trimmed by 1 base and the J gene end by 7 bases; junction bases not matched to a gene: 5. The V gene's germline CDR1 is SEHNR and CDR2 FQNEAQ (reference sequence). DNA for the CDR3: TGTGCCAGCAGCTTAGGGACAGGGCCGAGTGGCTACACCTTC. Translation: CASSLGTGPSGYTF.

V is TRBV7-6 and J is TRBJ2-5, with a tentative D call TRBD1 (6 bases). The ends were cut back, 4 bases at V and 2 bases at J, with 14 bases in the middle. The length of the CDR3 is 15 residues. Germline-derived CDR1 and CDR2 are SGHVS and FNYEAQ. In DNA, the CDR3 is TGTGCCAGCAGCTCGCATGGACAGCCACAAGAGACCCAGTACTTC. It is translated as CASSSHGQPQETQYF. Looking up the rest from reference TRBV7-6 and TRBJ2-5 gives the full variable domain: GAGVSQSPRYKVTKRGQDVALRCDPISGHVSLYWYRQALGQGPEFLTYFNYEAQQDKSGLPNDRFSAERPEGSISTLTIQRTEQRDSAMYRCASSSHGQPQETQYFGPGTRLLVL.

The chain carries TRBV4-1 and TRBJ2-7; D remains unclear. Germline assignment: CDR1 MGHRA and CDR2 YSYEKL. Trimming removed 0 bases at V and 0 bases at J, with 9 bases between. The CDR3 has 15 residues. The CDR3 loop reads CASSQELTISYEQYF. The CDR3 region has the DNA TGCGCCAGCAGCCAAGAACTAACGATCTCCTACGAGCAGTACTTC.